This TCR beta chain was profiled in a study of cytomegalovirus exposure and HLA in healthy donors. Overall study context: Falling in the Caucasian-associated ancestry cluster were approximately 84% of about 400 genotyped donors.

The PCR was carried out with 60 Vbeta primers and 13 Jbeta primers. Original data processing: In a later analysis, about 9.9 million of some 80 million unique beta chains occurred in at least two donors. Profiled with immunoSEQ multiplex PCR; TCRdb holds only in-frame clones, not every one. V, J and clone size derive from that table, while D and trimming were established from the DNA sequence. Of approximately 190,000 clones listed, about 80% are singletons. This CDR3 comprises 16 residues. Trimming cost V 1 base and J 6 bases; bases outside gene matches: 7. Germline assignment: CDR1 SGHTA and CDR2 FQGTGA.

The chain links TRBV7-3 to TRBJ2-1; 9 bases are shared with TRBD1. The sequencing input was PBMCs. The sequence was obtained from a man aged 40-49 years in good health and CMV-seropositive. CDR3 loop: CASSLMTGGHPNEQFF. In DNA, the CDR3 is TGTGCCAGCAGCTTAATGACAGGGGGACACCCCAATGAGCAGTTCTTC.